This T cell receptor (beta chain) was sequenced during a study of blood T cell repertoires in COVID-19. As for the study in general: Specimens from acute and convalescent COVID-19 originated in the United States, Italy and Spain. Sample material is recorded as cDNA or gDNA derived from T cells, B-cell-depleted T cells, or PBMCs.

Libraries were prepared by immunoSEQ multiplex PCR; TCRdb keeps only in-frame clonotypes and omits some of them. The table has nearly 50,000 clones, 87% seen once. The source material was peripheral blood. This TCR was sampled from a woman aged 80 or over with COVID-19, enrolled during active disease.

The chain's CDR3 is CASSLSRGAATDTQYF. The CDR3 nucleotides read TGTGCCAGCAGCTTATCGCGGGGGGCCGCCACAGATACGCAGTATTTT. The chain is built from TRBV7-2 and TRBJ2-3, with 8 nucleotides matching TRBD2. This CDR3 comprises 16 residues. Per germline, CDR1 SGHTA and CDR2 FQGNSA. With V trimmed by 2 bases and J by 2 bases, 6 bases remained unmatched.